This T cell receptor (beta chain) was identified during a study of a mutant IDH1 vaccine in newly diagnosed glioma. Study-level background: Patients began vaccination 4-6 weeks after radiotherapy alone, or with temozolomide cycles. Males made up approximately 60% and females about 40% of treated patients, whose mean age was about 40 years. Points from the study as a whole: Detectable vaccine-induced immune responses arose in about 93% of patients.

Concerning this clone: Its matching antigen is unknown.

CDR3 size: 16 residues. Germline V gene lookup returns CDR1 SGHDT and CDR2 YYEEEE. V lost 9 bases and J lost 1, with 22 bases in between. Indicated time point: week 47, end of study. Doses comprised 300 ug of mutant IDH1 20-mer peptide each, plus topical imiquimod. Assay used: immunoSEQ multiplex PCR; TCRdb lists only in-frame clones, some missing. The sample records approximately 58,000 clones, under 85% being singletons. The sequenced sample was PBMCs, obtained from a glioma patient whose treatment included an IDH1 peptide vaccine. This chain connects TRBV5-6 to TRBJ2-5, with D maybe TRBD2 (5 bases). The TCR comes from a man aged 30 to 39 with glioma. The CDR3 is CATSPAGGFFQETQYF. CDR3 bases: TGTGCCACCTCCCCCGCCGGCGGGTTCTTCCAAGAGACCCAGTACTTC.